This T cell receptor (beta chain) is from a study of glioma-infiltrating T cells after dendritic cell vaccination. About the research overall: Three intradermal dendritic cell vaccine injections were given every two weeks. Overall study findings and caveats: Patients with more pretreatment TILs had longer time to progression and survival.

Points on this clone: Its specificity is unknown.

The sample's time point: after dendritic cell vaccination, including at tumor progression/relapse. The CDR3 spans 16 residues. Germline V gives CDR1 SGDLS, CDR2 YYNGEE. V trimming: 4 bases; J trimming: 2 bases; junction bases outside the gene matches: 9. Some clones are missing from TCRdb's copy, which holds only in-frame ones; the method was immunoSEQ multiplex PCR. Of tens of thousands of clones listed, around four fifths are singletons. Specimen: blood, collected after dendritic cell vaccination. V usage is TRBV9 and J usage is TRBJ2-1, with 7 bases matching TRBD2. The receptor comes from a human donor with glioblastoma. CDR3 residues: CASSIGTSDAYNEQFF. The CDR3 DNA follows: TGTGCCAGCAGCATTGGCACTAGCGACGCCTACAATGAGCAGTTCTTC.